This TCR beta chain was retrieved from a study of shared clonotypes between healthy human individuals. Study-level results: It was anticipated that sequencing depth would influence how many clonotypes donors shared.

CDR1 and CDR2 from the germline V gene are MNHNS and SASEGT. V was trimmed by 2 bases and J by 9 bases, leaving 11 bases between them. The CDR3 covers 13 residues. About this clone itself: Antigen: not known.

Sequencing was performed with immunoSEQ multiplex PCR; in TCRdb, only in-frame clones are kept and a portion is missing. The data contain approximately 1.1 million clones, approximately 78% of them singletons. The source is a man in his late teens or twenties in good health. Some clones in this sample may be carry-over from other donors' samples. The chain is built from TRBV6-1 and TRBJ1-5, with D perhaps TRBD1 (5 bases). The sequencing input was memory CD4+ T cells from PBMCs. Subset defined: CD45RA-negative fraction. The CDR3 spells CASSEMGGVPQHF. DNA for the CDR3: TGTGCCAGCAGTGAAATGGGGGGGGTGCCCCAGCATTTT.